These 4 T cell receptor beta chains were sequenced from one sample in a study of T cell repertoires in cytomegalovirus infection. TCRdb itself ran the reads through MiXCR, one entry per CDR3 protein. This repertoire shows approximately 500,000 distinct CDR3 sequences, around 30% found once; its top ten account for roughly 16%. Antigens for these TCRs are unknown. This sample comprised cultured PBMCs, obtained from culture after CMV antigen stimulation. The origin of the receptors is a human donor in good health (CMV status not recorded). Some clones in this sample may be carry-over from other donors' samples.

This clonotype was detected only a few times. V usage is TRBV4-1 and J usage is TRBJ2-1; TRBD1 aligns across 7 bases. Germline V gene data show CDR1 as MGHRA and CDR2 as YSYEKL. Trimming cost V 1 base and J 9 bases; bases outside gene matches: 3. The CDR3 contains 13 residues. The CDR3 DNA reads TGCGCCAGCAGCCAAGCTGACAGGGTTGAGCAGTTCTTC. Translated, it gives CASSQADRVEQFF.

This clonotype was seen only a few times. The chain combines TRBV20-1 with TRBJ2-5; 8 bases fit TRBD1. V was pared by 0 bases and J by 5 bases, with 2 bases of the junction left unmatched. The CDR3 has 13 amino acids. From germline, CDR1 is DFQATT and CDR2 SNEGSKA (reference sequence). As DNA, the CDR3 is TGCAGTGCTAGAGACAGGGGGCATGAGACCCAGTACTTC. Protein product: CSARDRGHETQYF.

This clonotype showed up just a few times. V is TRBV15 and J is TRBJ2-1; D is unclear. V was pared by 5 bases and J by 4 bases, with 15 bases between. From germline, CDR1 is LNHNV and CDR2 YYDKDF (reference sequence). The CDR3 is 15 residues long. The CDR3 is CATSLRVGSYNEQFF. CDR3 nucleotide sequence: TGTGCCACCAGCCTAAGGGTGGGCTCTTACAATGAGCAGTTCTTC.

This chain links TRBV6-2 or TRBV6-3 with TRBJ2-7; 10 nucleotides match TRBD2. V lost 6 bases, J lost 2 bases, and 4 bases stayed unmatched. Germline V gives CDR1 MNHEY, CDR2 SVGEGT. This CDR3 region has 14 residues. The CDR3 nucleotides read TGTGCCAGCAGGAGACTAGCGGGTACCTACGAGCAGTACTTC. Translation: CASRRLAGTYEQYF.